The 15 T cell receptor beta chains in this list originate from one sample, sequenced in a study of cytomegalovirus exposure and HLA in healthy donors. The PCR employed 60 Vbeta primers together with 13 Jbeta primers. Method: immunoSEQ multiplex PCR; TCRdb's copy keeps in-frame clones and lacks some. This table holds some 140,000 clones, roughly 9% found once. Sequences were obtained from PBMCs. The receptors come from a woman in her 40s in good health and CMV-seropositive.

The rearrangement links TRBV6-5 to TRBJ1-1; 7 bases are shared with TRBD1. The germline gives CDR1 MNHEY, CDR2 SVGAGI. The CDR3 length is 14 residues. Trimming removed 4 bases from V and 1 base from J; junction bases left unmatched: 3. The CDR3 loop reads CASSLWDRNTEAFF. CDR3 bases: TGTGCCAGCAGTTTGTGGGACAGGAACACTGAAGCTTTCTTT.

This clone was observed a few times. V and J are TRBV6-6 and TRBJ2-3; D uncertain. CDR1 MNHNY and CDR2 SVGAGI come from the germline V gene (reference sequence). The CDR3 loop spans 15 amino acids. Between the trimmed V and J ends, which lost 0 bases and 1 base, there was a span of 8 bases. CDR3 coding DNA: TGTGCCAGCAGTTACTCGGGCATCCGCACAGATACGCAGTATTTT. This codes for CASSYSGIRTDTQYF.

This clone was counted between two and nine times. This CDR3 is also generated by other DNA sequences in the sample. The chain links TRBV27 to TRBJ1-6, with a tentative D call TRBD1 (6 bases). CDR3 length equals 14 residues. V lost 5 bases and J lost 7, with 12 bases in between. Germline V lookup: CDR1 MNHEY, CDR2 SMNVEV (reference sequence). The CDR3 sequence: CASSAGARNSPLHF. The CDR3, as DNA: TGTGCCAGCAGTGCAGGGGCCAGGAATTCACCCCTCCACTTT.

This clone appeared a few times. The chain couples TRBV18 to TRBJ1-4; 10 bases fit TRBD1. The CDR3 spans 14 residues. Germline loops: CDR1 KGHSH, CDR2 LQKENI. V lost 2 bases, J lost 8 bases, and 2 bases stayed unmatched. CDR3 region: CASSPGTGDEKLFF. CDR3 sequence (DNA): TGTGCCAGCTCACCAGGGACAGGGGACGAAAAACTGTTTTTT.

For the CDR3, the DNA is TGTGCCAGCAGTGGGGCTTACTCCTACAATGAGCAGTTCTTC. Its translation is CASSGAYSYNEQFF. The V gene is TRBV25-1, the J gene TRBJ2-1; D is unclear. The CDR3 loop spans 14 amino acids. The germline CDR1 and CDR2 sequences are MGHDK and SYGVNS. Trimming removed 4 bases at V and 0 bases at J, with 7 bases between.

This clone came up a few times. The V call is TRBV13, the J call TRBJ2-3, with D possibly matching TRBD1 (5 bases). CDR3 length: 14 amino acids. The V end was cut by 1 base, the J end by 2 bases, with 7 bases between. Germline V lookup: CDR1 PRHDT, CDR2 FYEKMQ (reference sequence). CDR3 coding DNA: TGTGCCAGCAGCTTAGAGGGGTACACAGATACGCAGTATTTT. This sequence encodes CASSLEGYTDTQYF.

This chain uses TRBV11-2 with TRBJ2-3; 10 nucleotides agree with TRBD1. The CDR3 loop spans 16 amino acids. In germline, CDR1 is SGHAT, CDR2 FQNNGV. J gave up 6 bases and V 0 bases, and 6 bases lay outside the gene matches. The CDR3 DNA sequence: TGTGCCAGCAGCTTAGATGGGGGACAGGGGATGGATACGCAGTATTTT. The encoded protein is CASSLDGGQGMDTQYF.

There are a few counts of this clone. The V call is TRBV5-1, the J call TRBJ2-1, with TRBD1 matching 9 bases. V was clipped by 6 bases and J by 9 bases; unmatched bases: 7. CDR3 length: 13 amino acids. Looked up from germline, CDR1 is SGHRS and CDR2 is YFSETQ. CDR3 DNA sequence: TGCGCCAGCACGGACAGGGGACGGGGTGAGCAGTTCTTC. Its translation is CASTDRGRGEQFF. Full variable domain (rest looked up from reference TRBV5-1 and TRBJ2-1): KAGVTQTPRYLIKTRGQQVTLSCSPISGHRSVSWYQQTPGQGLQFLFEYFSETQRNKGNFPGRFSGRQFSNSRSEMNVSTLELGDSALYLCASTDRGRGEQFFGPGTRLTVL.

CDR3 in DNA: TGTGCCAGCACTACAAGACTTAGTAGCAATCAGCCCCAGCATTTT. Amino acids: CASTTRLSSNQPQHF. This chain links TRBV6-1 with TRBJ1-5, with D hard to call. Germline V lookup: CDR1 MNHNS, CDR2 SASEGT. CDR3 size: 15 residues. V dropped 7 bases and J dropped 0 bases, with 13 bases sitting between them.

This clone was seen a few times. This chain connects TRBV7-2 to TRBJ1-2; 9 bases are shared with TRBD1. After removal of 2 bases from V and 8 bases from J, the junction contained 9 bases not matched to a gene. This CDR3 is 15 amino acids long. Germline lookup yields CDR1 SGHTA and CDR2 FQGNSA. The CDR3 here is CASSLSRGGQGGYTF. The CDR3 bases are TGTGCCAGCAGCTTAAGCAGAGGGGGACAGGGAGGCTACACCTTC.

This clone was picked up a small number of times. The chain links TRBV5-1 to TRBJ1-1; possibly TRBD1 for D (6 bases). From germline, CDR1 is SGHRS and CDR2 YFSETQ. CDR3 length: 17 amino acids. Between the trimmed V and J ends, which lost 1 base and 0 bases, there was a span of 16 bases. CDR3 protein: CASSLLGGQGMNTEAFF. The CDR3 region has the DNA TGCGCCAGCAGCTTGTTGGGGGGGCAGGGGATGAACACTGAAGCTTTCTTT. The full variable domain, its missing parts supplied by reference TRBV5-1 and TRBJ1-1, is KAGVTQTPRYLIKTRGQQVTLSCSPISGHRSVSWYQQTPGQGLQFLFEYFSETQRNKGNFPGRFSGRQFSNSRSEMNVSTLELGDSALYLCASSLLGGQGMNTEAFFGQGTRLTVV.

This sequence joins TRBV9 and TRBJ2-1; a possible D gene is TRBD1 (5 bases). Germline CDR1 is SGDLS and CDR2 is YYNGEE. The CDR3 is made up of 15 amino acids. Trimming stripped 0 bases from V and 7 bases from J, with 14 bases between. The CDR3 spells CASSVGKGNLNEQFF. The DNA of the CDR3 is TGTGCCAGCAGCGTAGGGAAGGGGAATTTAAATGAGCAGTTCTTC.

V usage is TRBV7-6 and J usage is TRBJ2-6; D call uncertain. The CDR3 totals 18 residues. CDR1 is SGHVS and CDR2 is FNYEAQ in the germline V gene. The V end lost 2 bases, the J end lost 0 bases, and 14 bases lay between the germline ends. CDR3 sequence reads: CASSLKTEQNSGANVLTF. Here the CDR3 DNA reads TGTGCCAGCAGCTTAAAGACGGAACAGAACTCTGGGGCCAACGTCCTGACTTTC. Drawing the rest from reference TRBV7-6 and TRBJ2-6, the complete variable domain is GAGVSQSPRYKVTKRGQDVALRCDPISGHVSLYWYRQALGQGPEFLTYFNYEAQQDKSGLPNDRFSAERPEGSISTLTIQRTEQRDSAMYRCASSLKTEQNSGANVLTFGAGSRLTVL.

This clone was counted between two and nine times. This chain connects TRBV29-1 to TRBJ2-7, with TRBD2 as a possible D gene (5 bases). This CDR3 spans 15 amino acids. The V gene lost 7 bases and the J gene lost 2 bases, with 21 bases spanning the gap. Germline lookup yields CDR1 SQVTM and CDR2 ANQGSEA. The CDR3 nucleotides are TGCAGCGCCCTGCACCCTAGAGACGGGGCCTACGAGCAGTACTTC. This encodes CSALHPRDGAYEQYF.

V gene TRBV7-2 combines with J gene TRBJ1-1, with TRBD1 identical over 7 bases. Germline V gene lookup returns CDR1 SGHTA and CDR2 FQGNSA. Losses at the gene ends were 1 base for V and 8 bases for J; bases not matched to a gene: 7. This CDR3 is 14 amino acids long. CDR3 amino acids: CASSLVSTGVEAFF. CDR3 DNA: TGTGCCAGCAGCTTAGTGAGTACAGGGGTCGAAGCTTTCTTT.